The clone carrying this TCR beta chain was detected only a few times. Graves' hyperthyroidism showing no ophthalmopathy progression within 18 months was considered stable. The CDR3 has 12 amino acids. The V gene lost 3 bases and the J gene lost 6 bases, with 6 bases spanning the gap. The germline gives CDR1 SGHDN, CDR2 FVKESK. This entry belongs to a study of T cells in Graves' hyperthyroidism and ophthalmopathy. Study-level background: At initial diagnosis, before any treatment had begun, peripheral blood was obtained.

The source material, RNA transcripts, was used to amplify TCR beta CDR3 regions. The HTBI primer set drove a first-round RT-PCR of the TCR CDR3. TCRdb independently ran MiXCR on the multiplex PCR reads; one entry per CDR3 protein. In the table there are 550,000 to 600,000 distinct CDR3 sequences, about a sixth of which are singletons. Sequencing was performed on blood. The V gene is TRBV14, the J gene TRBJ2-1; D unresolved. The TCR originated in a woman younger than 30 with Graves' hyperthyroidism. CDR3 loop: CASSHWGNEQFF. The CDR3 DNA reads TGTGCCAGCAGCCATTGGGGCAATGAGCAGTTCTTC.